A single sample is the source of the 7 T cell receptor beta chains below, sequenced in a study of blood T cell repertoires in COVID-19. Repertoires were generated with immunoSEQ multiplex PCR, while TCRdb's copy carries only in-frame clones and drops some. The repertoire consists of about 140,000 clones, with 80% occurring once and the leading ten covering approximately 3.5%. Sequences were obtained from peripheral blood. The receptors were sampled from an older man who had recovered from COVID-19.

The rearrangement joins TRBV4-1 to TRBJ2-7; 11 nucleotides align to TRBD2. Per the germline V gene, CDR1 is MGHRA and CDR2 is YSYEKL. Trimming at V came to 0 bases and at J to 0 bases, leaving 10 bases not matched to a gene. The CDR3 consists of 19 residues. The CDR3 region is CASSQDGASGRSHSYEQYF. The CDR3 nucleotides read TGCGCCAGCAGCCAAGATGGAGCTAGCGGGAGGTCGCACTCCTACGAGCAGTACTTC.

This clone was detected only once. This rearrangement joins TRBV9 to TRBJ2-7; 7 nucleotides line up with TRBD2. The CDR3 covers 15 residues. Germline V gene sequence: CDR1 SGDLS, CDR2 YYNGEE. The trim removed 4 bases at V and 3 bases at J, leaving 10 bases unmatched. CDR3 DNA sequence: TGTGCCAGCAGCCCCGCGGGGAGGGGAAACTACGAGCAGTACTTC. Translating gives CASSPAGRGNYEQYF.

Only a few counts were recorded for this clone. J is TRBJ2-7 and V is TRBV19; 9 bases align to TRBD2. Per the germline V gene, CDR1 is LNHDA and CDR2 is SQIVND (reference sequence). V shed 5 bases and J 5 bases; nucleotides not matched to a gene: 10. The CDR3 covers 15 residues. In DNA form, the CDR3 reads TGTGCCAGTAGTCGGGGTAGCGGGGGACTCGACGAGCAGTACTTC. Translated: CASSRGSGGLDEQYF.

The CDR3 loop reads CASSPFSQGSGTEAFF. CDR3 bases: TGCGCCAGCAGCCCATTCTCTCAGGGGTCGGGGACTGAAGCTTTCTTT. The gene calls are TRBV5-1 and TRBJ1-1; TRBD1 is a possible D gene (6 bases). The CDR3 totals 16 residues. Germline values: CDR1 SGHRS, CDR2 YFSETQ. V was pared by 4 bases and J by 5 bases, with 21 bases between.

The gene calls are TRBV10-2 and TRBJ2-5; 13 bases fit TRBD2. V lost 7 bases to trimming and J lost 1 base; unmatched junction nucleotides: 3. CDR1 WSHSY and CDR2 SAAADI come from the germline V gene. The CDR3 extends over 15 amino acids. As DNA, the CDR3 is TGCGCCAGCACTAGACTAGCGGGAGGCCAAGAGACCCAGTACTTC. Translating gives CASTRLAGGQETQYF.

The chain is built from TRBV5-8 and TRBJ1-3; D remains ambiguous. This CDR3 contains 18 residues. CDR1 and CDR2 (germline): SGHTS, YDEGEE. With 3 bases removed from V and 5 bases from J, the gap between germline ends came to 24 bases. CDR3 protein: CASSYFRGTAVSRNTIYF. CDR3 in DNA: TGTGCCAGCAGCTACTTTCGGGGAACCGCGGTTTCGCGAAACACCATATATTTT.

The CDR3 protein is CASSFGTSGPPDIYEQYF. CDR3 coding DNA: TGTGCCAGCAGCTTTGGGACTAGCGGTCCCCCCGATATCTACGAGCAGTACTTC. The chain carries TRBV7-2 and TRBJ2-7, with 11 bases aligning to TRBD2. The CDR3 is 18 residues long. Per germline, CDR1 SGHTA and CDR2 FQGNSA. J was trimmed by 3 bases and V by 3 bases; bases with no gene match: 13.